This T cell receptor (beta chain) comes out of a study of technical replicates of blood from several donors. Per the germline V gene, CDR1 is ENHRY and CDR2 is SYGVKD. V lost 2 bases to trimming and J lost 6 bases; unmatched junction nucleotides: 12. This CDR3 is 16 amino acids long. The data were produced by immunoSEQ multiplex PCR, yet TCRdb's version contains in-frame clones alone and is incomplete. The table has some 91,000 clones, roughly 95% seen once. This rearrangement joins TRBV10-3 to TRBJ2-7, with 8 positions matching TRBD1. The TCR originated in a human donor in good health. Sequencing was carried out using T cells isolated from PBMCs. CDR3 nucleotides: TGTGCCATCAGTGAGGCCCAAGGACAGGGTCGAGTCGAGCAGTACTTC. Translation: CAISEAQGQGRVEQYF.